This T cell receptor beta chain comes out of a study of blood T cell repertoires in COVID-19. Study overall: Some COVID-19 samples were acute and others convalescent; all came from the United States, Italy and Spain. PBMCs, B-cell-depleted T cells, or T cells were the source of the cDNA or gDNA that made up the material.

Original analysis: Estimation of nucleated cell counts was performed using reference gene primer amplification. The protocol was immunoSEQ multiplex PCR, while the TCRdb copy is restricted to in-frame clones and leaves out a portion. D and trimming come from the DNA, and the V and J calls and clone size come from that table. This sample has about 130,000 clones, with about 80% found just once. CDR3 length: 13 residues. V was pared by 8 bases and J by 4 bases, with 3 bases of the junction left unmatched. Per the germline V gene, CDR1 is LNHDA and CDR2 is SQIVND (reference sequence). The sequence derives from a woman aged 45-59 years with acute or convalescent COVID-19. Input material: peripheral blood. The chain is built from TRBV19 and TRBJ1-1; TRBD1 matches at 11 bases. The DNA of the CDR3 is TGTGCCAGTGCGGGACAGGGGGGCACTGAAGCTTTCTTT. This codes for CASAGQGGTEAFF.